Listed below are T cell receptor beta chains from one sample, sequenced in a study of OX40 agonist ivuxolimab in advanced cancers. Assay used: immunoSEQ multiplex PCR; TCRdb lists only in-frame clones, some missing. The table records about 59,000 clones, 85% to 90% of them present only once. The source material was CD4+ or CD8+ T cells sorted from blood, sampled in a trial of the OX40 agonist ivuxolimab. Source of these receptors: an adult with an advanced solid tumor such as melanoma, head and neck, liver or kidney cancer. CDR3s leave out the opening cysteine and the closing phenylalanine or tryptophan.

J gene | CDR3 length | V gene | CDR3 protein
TRBJ2-1 | 12 | TRBV7-8 | ASSLSLGGYEQF
TRBJ2-7 | 13 | TRBV6-1 | ASSEMAGPGYEQY
TRBJ2-1 | 14 | TRBV18 | ASSPRGSSEYNEQF
TRBJ2-1 | 12 | TRBV9 | ASSSGQGGNEQF
TRBJ1-2 | 11 | TRBV19 | ASTKTGGYGYT
TRBJ2-2 | 14 | TRBV2 | ASSPRFLGNTGELF
TRBJ2-5 | 14 | TRBV5-8 | ASSISSGRIQETQY
TRBJ2-1 | 13 | TRBV5-1 | ASSLGSSKSNEQF
TRBJ1-1 | 11 | TRBV6-5 | ASSLVMSTEAF
TRBJ2-7 | 10 | TRBV7-9 | ASSFVGNEQY
TRBJ1-1 | 10 | TRBV18 | ASSPPTSEAF
TRBJ2-3 | 12 | TRBV5-4 | ASSLVSGTDTQY
TRBJ1-2 | 12 | TRBV6-1 | ASSARQGARGYT
TRBJ1-1 | 12 | TRBV10-3 | AIRTDRGKGEAF
TRBJ2-7 | 9 | TRBV28 | ASSSVRTEY
TRBJ2-5 | 12 | TRBV19 | ASSINRGSETQY
TRBJ2-1 | 15 | TRBV5-1 | ASTPAGGGGRSNEQF
TRBJ2-7 | 13 | TRBV5-1 | ASSLAGTSGYEQY
TRBJ2-5 | 13 | TRBV5-1 | ASSLVAGVQETQY
TRBJ2-1 | 13 | TRBV18 | ASSPNSGTYNEQF
TRBJ1-5 | 11 | TRBV2 | ASSFYLNQPQH
TRBJ2-2 | 13 | TRBV5-5 | ASSYRDRVTGELF
TRBJ2-1 | 13 | TRBV5-4 | ASSSPGSRDDEQF
TRBJ2-2 | 14 | TRBV18 | ASSPGHGTAVGELF
TRBJ2-5 | 8 | TRBV20-1 | SASKETQY
TRBJ2-3 | 16 | TRBV9 | ASSVGISGTGATDTQY
TRBJ1-3 | 15 | TRBV4-3 | ASSQDALGSSGNTIY
TRBJ2-3 | 14 | TRBV7-9 | ASSPGQGAISDTQY
TRBJ1-1 | 12 | TRBV19 | ASNRDRDDTEAF
TRBJ2-6 | 15 | TRBV19 | ASTGGGGMRRANVLT
TRBJ1-1 | 12 | TRBV6-6 | ASSPLGGYTEAF
TRBJ2-3 | 11 | TRBV7-9 | ASSIAGPDTQY
TRBJ2-7 | 11 | TRBV19 | ASSITTAYEQY
TRBJ1-3 | 10 | TRBV10-3 | AISGEGNTIY
TRBJ1-6 | 13 | TRBV30 | AWSPRGQINSPLH
TRBJ2-3 | 12 | TRBV19 | ASTYSGSTDTQY
TRBJ2-7 | 14 | TRBV10-3 | ATSSVSGTDSYEQY
TRBJ2-7 | 13 | TRBV27 | ASRRGLGDSYEQY
TRBJ1-5 | 13 | TRBV5-1 | ASSLTGERNQPQH
TRBJ2-1 | 16 | TRBV19 | ASSIDLGPGTGGDEQF
TRBJ2-1 | 14 | TRBV5-8 | ASSFLAGGTYNEQF
TRBJ1-2 | 14 | TRBV18 | ASSPESGWEYYGYT
TRBJ2-2 | 10 | TRBV6-1 | ASKSFPGELF
TRBJ2-2 | 13 | TRBV7-3 | ASSLNAGNTGELF
TRBJ2-5 | 16 | TRBV5-1 | ASSLAWLAEWGQETQY
TRBJ2-2 | 13 | TRBV19 | ASRRQRTNTGELF
TRBJ2-3 | 12 | TRBV9 | ASSARQGSDTQY
TRBJ1-3 | 12 | TRBV18 | ASSPNRDTNTIY